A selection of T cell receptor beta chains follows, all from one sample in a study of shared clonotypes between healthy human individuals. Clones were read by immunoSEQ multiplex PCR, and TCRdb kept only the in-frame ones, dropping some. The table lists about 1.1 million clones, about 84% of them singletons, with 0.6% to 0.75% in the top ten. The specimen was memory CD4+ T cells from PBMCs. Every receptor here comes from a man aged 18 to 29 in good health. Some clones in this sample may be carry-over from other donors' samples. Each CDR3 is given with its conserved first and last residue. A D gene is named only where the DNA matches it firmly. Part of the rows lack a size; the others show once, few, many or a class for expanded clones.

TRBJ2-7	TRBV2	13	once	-	TGTGCCAGCAGACGGACGGAAACCTACGAGCAGTACTTC	CASRRTETYEQYF
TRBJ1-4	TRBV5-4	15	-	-	TGTGCCAGCAGCTTGGATGGGGGGACGACAGAAAAACTGTTTTTT	CASSLDGGTTEKLFF
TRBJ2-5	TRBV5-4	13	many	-	TGTGCCAGCAGCCCGGGACGCCAAGAGACCCAGTACTTC	CASSPGRQETQYF
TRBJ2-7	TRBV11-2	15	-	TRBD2	TGTGCCAGCAGCTTAGATCGGACTAGAACCTACGAGCAGTACTTC	CASSLDRTRTYEQYF
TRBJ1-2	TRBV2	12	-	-	TGTGCCAGCACCCCCGAAGGCTATGGCTACACCTTC	CASTPEGYGYTF
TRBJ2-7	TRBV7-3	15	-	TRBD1	TGTGCCAGCAGCTTAATGGGGACAGCAATCTACGAGCAGTACTTC	CASSLMGTAIYEQYF
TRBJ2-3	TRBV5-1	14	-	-	TGCGCCAGCACCGCCGGGGGTAGCACAGATACGCAGTATTTT	CASTAGGSTDTQYF
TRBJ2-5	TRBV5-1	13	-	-	TGCGCCAGCAGCTCTGGACAGCAAGAGACCCAGTACTTC	CASSSGQQETQYF
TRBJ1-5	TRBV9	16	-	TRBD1	TGTGCCAGCAGCGTAGGTGGAGGGGGCCGGGTTCAGCCCCAGCATTTT	CASSVGGGGRVQPQHF
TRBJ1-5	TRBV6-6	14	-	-	TGTGCCAGCAGTAAGCAGGGGCGGGATCAGCCCCAGCATTTT	CASSKQGRDQPQHF
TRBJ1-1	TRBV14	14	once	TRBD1	TGTGCCAGCAGTCCTACAGGGGGGGGCACTGAAGCTTTCTTT	CASSPTGGGTEAFF
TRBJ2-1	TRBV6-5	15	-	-	TGTGCCAGCGGCGTGTGGGGGAGCTCCTACAATGAGCAGTTCTTC	CASGVWGSSYNEQFF
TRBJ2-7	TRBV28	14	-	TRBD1	TGTGCCAGCAGTCCTGGGGCAGGGGGCTACGAGCAGTACTTC	CASSPGAGGYEQYF
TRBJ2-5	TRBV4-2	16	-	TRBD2	TGTGCCAGCAGCCTGGGACTAGCGGGAGGTGGAGAGACCCAGTACTTC	CASSLGLAGGGETQYF
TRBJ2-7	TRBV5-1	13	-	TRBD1	TGCGCCAGCAGCTGGACAGGAGACTACGAGCAGTACTTC	CASSWTGDYEQYF
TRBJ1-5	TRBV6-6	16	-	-	TGTGCCAGCAGCCCAGGAGAAGTTTCGACCGGGCAGCCCCAGCATTTT	CASSPGEVSTGQPQHF
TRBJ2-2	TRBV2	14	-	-	TGTGCCAGCAGTGAACGCCCGGGGTCCGGGGAGCTGTTTTTT	CASSERPGSGELFF
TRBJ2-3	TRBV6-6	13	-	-	TGTGCCAGCAGGGGGAAGGGGGCAGATACGCAGTATTTT	CASRGKGADTQYF
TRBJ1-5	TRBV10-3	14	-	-	TGTGCCGTCAGTGTACAGGGCACCGATCAGCCCCAGCATTTT	CAVSVQGTDQPQHF
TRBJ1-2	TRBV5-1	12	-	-	TGCGCCAGCAGCGACGGGGGCTATGGCTACACCTTC	CASSDGGYGYTF
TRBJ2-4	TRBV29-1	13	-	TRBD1	TGCAGCGCCCATCCAGGGGGCGCAGACATTCAGTACTTC	CSAHPGGADIQYF
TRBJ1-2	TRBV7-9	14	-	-	TGTGCCAGCAGCCCCGAGGGGGGGAACTATGGCTACACCTTC	CASSPEGGNYGYTF
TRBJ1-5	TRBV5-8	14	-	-	TGTGCCAGCAGCCCCCGGGGTGGGAGTCAGCCCCAGCATTTT	CASSPRGGSQPQHF
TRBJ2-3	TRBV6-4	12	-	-	TGTGCCAGCAGTGACCGCACAGATACGCAGTATTTT	CASSDRTDTQYF
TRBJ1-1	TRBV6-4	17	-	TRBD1	TGTGCCAGCAGTGGGGGACAGACCGACGTTATGAACACTGAAGCTTTCTTT	CASSGGQTDVMNTEAFF
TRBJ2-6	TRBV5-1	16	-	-	TGCGCCAGCTCAGCACCTGAGGCGGGTGGGGCCAACGTCCTGACTTTC	CASSAPEAGGANVLTF
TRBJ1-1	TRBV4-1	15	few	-	TGCGCCAGCAGCCGAATTCCGGACAGGAACACTGAAGCTTTCTTT	CASSRIPDRNTEAFF
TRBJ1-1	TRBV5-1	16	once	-	TGCGCCAGCAGCCTACCCTCGACAGCCACCCCCTCTGAAGCTTTCTTT	CASSLPSTATPSEAFF
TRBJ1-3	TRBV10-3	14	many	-	TGTGCCATCACCGACACCAGCTCTGGAAACACCATATATTTT	CAITDTSSGNTIYF
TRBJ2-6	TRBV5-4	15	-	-	TGTGCCAGCAGCCCGCCGCTCTCTGGGGCCAACGTCCTGACTTTC	CASSPPLSGANVLTF
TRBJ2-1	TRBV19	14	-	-	TGTGCCAGTAGTCTTAGCATGCGGGAAAATGAGCAGTTCTTC	CASSLSMRENEQFF
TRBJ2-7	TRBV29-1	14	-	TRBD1	TGCAGCGTTGGCAGTTCCGCGACAGGGGGGGAGCAGTACTTC	CSVGSSATGGEQYF
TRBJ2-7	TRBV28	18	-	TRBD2	TGTGCCAGCAGTTTAAGCGGGACTTTCACATTTAACACCTACGAGCAGTACTTC	CASSLSGTFTFNTYEQYF
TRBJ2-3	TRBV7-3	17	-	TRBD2	TGTGCCAGCAGCTCCCTTCCCTGGACTAGCGGCACAGATACGCAGTATTTT	CASSSLPWTSGTDTQYF
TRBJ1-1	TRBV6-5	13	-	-	TGTGCCAGCAGTTACGCCCCAGGAGTGGGAGCTTTCTTT	CASSYAPGVGAFF
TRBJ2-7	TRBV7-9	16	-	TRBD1	TGTGCCAGCAGCGGTGAGGGGACAGGGGCTACCTACGAGCAGTACTTC	CASSGEGTGATYEQYF
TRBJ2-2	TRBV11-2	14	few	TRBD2	TGTGCCAGCAGCTCGGGACTAAACACCGGGGAGCTGTTTTTT	CASSSGLNTGELFF
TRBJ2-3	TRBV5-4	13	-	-	TGTGCCAGCAGCCCGGACCGCACAGATACGCAGTATTTT	CASSPDRTDTQYF
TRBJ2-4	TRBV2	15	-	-	TGTGCCAGCAGTCTTCAGGGCACTCCAGAAAACATTCAGTACTTC	CASSLQGTPENIQYF
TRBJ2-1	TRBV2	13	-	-	TGTGCCAGCAGTGCCAGTTCCCTCAATGAGCAGTTCTTC	CASSASSLNEQFF
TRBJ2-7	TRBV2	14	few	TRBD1	TGTGCCAGCAGTCTGGGACAGCACTCCTACGAGCAGTACTTC	CASSLGQHSYEQYF
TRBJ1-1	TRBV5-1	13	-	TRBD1	TGCGCCAGCAGCGTGGGGACAGACACTGAAGCTTTCTTT	CASSVGTDTEAFF
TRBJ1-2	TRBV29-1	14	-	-	TGCAGCGTTGAGCGACAGGAGTCTAACTATGGCTACACCTTC	CSVERQESNYGYTF
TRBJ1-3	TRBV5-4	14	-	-	TGTGCCAGCAGCTTGGCCGGCCCTGGAAACACCATATATTTT	CASSLAGPGNTIYF
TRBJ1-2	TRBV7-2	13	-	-	TGTGCCAGCAGCCCCCCAGGGGCGCAAGGCTACACCTTC	CASSPPGAQGYTF
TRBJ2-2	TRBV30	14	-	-	TGTGCCTGGGAGGTGGACCCTAACACCGGGGAGCTGTTTTTT	CAWEVDPNTGELFF
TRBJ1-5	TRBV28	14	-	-	TGTGCCAGCAGTCCTCTAACCGGGTATCAGCCCCAGCATTTT	CASSPLTGYQPQHF
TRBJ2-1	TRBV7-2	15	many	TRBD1	TGTGCCAGCAGCCCACAGGGGAATTTTTACAATGAGCAGTTCTTC	CASSPQGNFYNEQFF
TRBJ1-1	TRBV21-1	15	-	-	TGTGCCAGCAGCAGTTGCAGGGTTTGTAGCACTGAAGCTTTCTTT	CASSSCRVCSTEAFF
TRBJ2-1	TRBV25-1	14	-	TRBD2	TGTGCCAGCCGGACTAGCGGGAGGGCCGCGGAGCAGTTCTTC	CASRTSGRAAEQFF
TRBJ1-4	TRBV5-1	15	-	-	TGCGCCAGCAGCGTTTGGGGAGGCACTAATGAAAAACTGTTTTTT	CASSVWGGTNEKLFF
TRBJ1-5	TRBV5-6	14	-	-	TGTGCCAGCAGCTGGGGCGGGGGGGCTCAGCCCCAGCATTTT	CASSWGGGAQPQHF
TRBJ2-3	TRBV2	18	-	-	TGTGCCAGCAGGACGGGACTTACCTGGGACTCCTCCGCAGATACGCAGTATTTT	CASRTGLTWDSSADTQYF
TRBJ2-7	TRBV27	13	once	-	TGTGCCAGCAGTCGGGACGGAGCCTACGAGCAGTACTTC	CASSRDGAYEQYF
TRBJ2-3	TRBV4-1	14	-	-	TGCGCCAGCAGCCAAGTTTTGCGCACAGATACGCAGTATTTT	CASSQVLRTDTQYF
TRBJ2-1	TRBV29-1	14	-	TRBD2	TGCAGCGTACGGACTAGCGGGGGACTCAATGAGCAGTTCTTC	CSVRTSGGLNEQFF
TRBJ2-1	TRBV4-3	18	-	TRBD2	TGCGCCAGCAGCCAAGGGACTAGCGGGAGGGGAAGGTACAATGAGCAGTTCTTC	CASSQGTSGRGRYNEQFF